The 28 T cell receptor beta chains reported below all come from one sample, sequenced in a study of human T cells and chemical hapten exposure. Someone pulled total RNA out of unfractionated whole blood. TCRdb itself ran the 5' RACE reads through MiXCR, one entry per CDR3 protein. This sample carries tens of thousands of distinct CDR3 sequences, approximately 7.7% of them seen once, and the ten largest clones take about 2.2%. These TCRs come from a male donor in good health.

This chain uses TRBV6-5 with TRBJ2-1; D perhaps matches TRBD1 (6 bases). With 2 bases removed from V and 10 bases from J, the gap between germline ends came to 21 bases. The germline V gene encodes CDR1 MNHEY and CDR2 SVGAGI. The CDR3 runs to 16 residues. CDR3 sequence reads: CASSYGRDTVLIEQFF. The CDR3 DNA follows: TGTGCCAGCAGTTACGGCCGGGACACTGTCTTGATCGAGCAGTTCTTC.

This sequence joins TRBV10-3 and TRBJ2-1; 11 bases agree with TRBD2. Unmatched junction bases numbered 8, after V lost 0 bases and J lost 4 bases. CDR1 ENHRY and CDR2 SYGVKD come from the germline V gene. CDR3 length: 18 amino acids. This chain's CDR3 is CAISESTLGLAVYNEQFF. The CDR3 nucleotides are TGTGCCATCAGTGAGTCGACTCTGGGACTAGCGGTTTACAATGAGCAGTTCTTC.

This clonotype has only a few counts. This rearrangement joins TRBV19 to TRBJ1-5, with D perhaps matching TRBD1 (6 bases). The germline V gene encodes CDR1 LNHDA and CDR2 SQIVND (reference sequence). The V end was cut by 4 bases, the J end by 1 base, with 14 bases between. This CDR3 contains 16 residues. CDR3 loop: CASSRSYRVSNQPQHF. The CDR3 coding sequence is TGTGCCAGTAGTAGGTCTTACAGGGTGAGCAATCAGCCCCAGCATTTT.

This clonotype was recorded at least ten times. The rearrangement joins TRBV12-2 to TRBJ2-5; TRBD1 was called by the table and not checked on the DNA. TRBV12-2 is a known pseudogene. The CDR3 is made up of 14 amino acids. The CDR3 spells CASRLDRGQETQYF. CDR3 nucleotide sequence: TGTGCAAGTCGCTTAGACAGGGGGCAAGAGACCCAGTACTTC.

This clonotype was picked up many times. V and J are TRBV20-1 and TRBJ1-3; D perhaps matches TRBD1 (6 bases). The CDR3 spans 15 residues. With 5 bases removed from V and 0 bases from J, the gap between germline ends came to 14 bases. Germline V gene sequence: CDR1 DFQATT, CDR2 SNEGSKA (reference sequence). The CDR3 loop is CSASPDSYSGNTIYF. The CDR3 nucleotides are TGCAGTGCTTCCCCGGACAGCTACTCTGGAAACACCATATATTTT.

This clonotype appeared a few times. The chain employs TRBV12-3 or TRBV12-4 and TRBJ1-3; D ambiguous. V was cut by 2 bases and J by 3 bases, with 17 bases left in between. The CDR3 runs 17 residues. The CDR3: CASSLLSARMGGNTIYF. The DNA of the CDR3 is TGTGCCAGCAGTTTATTGTCAGCTAGGATGGGTGGAAACACCATATATTTT.

The chain couples TRBV5-4 to TRBJ2-7; possible D gene TRBD2, 6 bases. Germline V gene data show CDR1 as SGHNT and CDR2 as YYREEE (reference sequence). The CDR3 is 14 amino acids. Between the trimmed V and J ends, which lost 0 bases and 1 base, there was a span of 8 bases. CDR3: CASSLVAGSYEQYF. The DNA of the CDR3 is TGTGCCAGCAGCTTGGTGGCGGGGTCCTACGAGCAGTACTTC.

The chain uses TRBV6-1 and TRBJ1-5, with D maybe TRBD1 (5 bases). The CDR3 runs to 15 residues. V was pared by 7 bases and J by 0 bases, with 13 bases between. Germline V gives CDR1 MNHNS, CDR2 SASEGT. CDR3 DNA: TGTGCCAGCACCCCGACAGTTAATAGCAATCAGCCCCAGCATTTT. It yields the protein CASTPTVNSNQPQHF.

This clonotype turned up a few times. The chain recombines TRBV6-1 with TRBJ1-5; possible D gene TRBD1, 6 bases. Per the germline V gene, CDR1 is MNHNS and CDR2 is SASEGT. CDR3 length: 18 residues. The V end was cut by 0 bases, the J end by 7 bases, with 22 bases between. The CDR3 DNA is TGTGCCAGCAGTGAAGCGCGAGGGGGGGCAGGGGTTTACCAGCCCCAGCATTTT. It yields the protein CASSEARGGAGVYQPQHF.

This clonotype was seen many times. This chain links TRBV10-1 with TRBJ2-2; 9 nucleotides agree with TRBD1. The germline V gene encodes CDR1 WNHNN and CDR2 SYGVQD (reference sequence). This CDR3 contains 16 residues. V lost 3 bases and J lost 4; bases outside the gene matches: 6. The CDR3 DNA reads as TGCGCCAGCAGTGAATCCCCGGGACAGGGCACCGGGGAGCTGTTTTTT. As protein: CASSESPGQGTGELFF.

This clonotype showed up just a few times. This chain connects TRBV12-5 to TRBJ2-3, with 7 bases aligning to TRBD1. V lost 6 bases, J lost 0 bases, and 12 bases stayed unmatched. The CDR3 length is 17 residues. Germline CDR1 reads LGHNT; CDR2 reads FRNRAP. The CDR3 loop is CASGTELTGSSTDTQYF. The CDR3 DNA reads TGTGCTAGTGGAACCGAATTGACAGGGTCTAGCACAGATACGCAGTATTTT.

This sequence joins TRBV27 and TRBJ1-5, with a tentative D call TRBD1 (5 bases). Germline V lookup: CDR1 MNHEY, CDR2 SMNVEV (reference sequence). V lost 5 bases, J lost 3 bases, and 14 bases lay in between. This CDR3 comprises 15 residues. The CDR3 nucleotides read TGTGCCAGCAGTCTCCGTCAGGGCTCCAATCAGCCCCAGCATTTT. Its translation: CASSLRQGSNQPQHF.

This clonotype was counted many times. The V and J genes are TRBV20-1 and TRBJ1-1; TRBD1 might be the D (6 bases). Between the trimmed V and J ends, which lost 3 bases and 5 bases, there was a span of 13 bases. This CDR3 spans 13 amino acids. CDR1 and CDR2 (germline): DFQATT, SNEGSKA (reference sequence). In DNA, the CDR3 is TGCAGTGCTAGGGGGGCCCTAACGACTGAAGCTTTCTTT. Its translation is CSARGALTTEAFF.

The V call is TRBV29-1, the J call TRBJ1-1; D not resolved. Germline V lookup: CDR1 SQVTM, CDR2 ANQGSEA. V lost 1 base, J lost 0 bases, and 3 bases lay in between. The CDR3 loop spans 12 amino acids. Here the CDR3 reads CSVEGMNTEAFF. DNA of the CDR3: TGCAGCGTTGAAGGTATGAACACTGAAGCTTTCTTT.

This clonotype was seen many times. This rearrangement joins TRBV20-1 to TRBJ2-7, with 8 bases identical to TRBD1. Germline V gene sequence: CDR1 DFQATT, CDR2 SNEGSKA (reference sequence). J was trimmed by 3 bases and V by 5 bases; bases with no gene match: 6. The CDR3 loop spans 13 amino acids. The CDR3 region is CSARTGLNYEQYF. The CDR3 DNA reads as TGCAGTGCTCGGACAGGGTTAAACTACGAGCAGTACTTC.

This clonotype was counted ten times or more. The CDR3 region is CAIRAQGLDYNEQFF. As DNA, the CDR3 is TGTGCCATCAGGGCACAGGGCTTAGACTACAATGAGCAGTTCTTC. V gene TRBV10-3 combines with J gene TRBJ2-1, with D perhaps matching TRBD1 (6 bases). CDR1 is ENHRY, CDR2 SYGVKD, per germline. V was cut by 6 bases and J by 3 bases, with 15 bases left in between. The CDR3 extends over 15 amino acids.

This clonotype came up many times. V and J are TRBV4-2 and TRBJ2-1; a weak D match, TRBD1 (5 bases). Germline assignment: CDR1 LGHNA and CDR2 YNFKEQ. The CDR3 runs 15 residues. The V end was cut by 0 bases, the J end by 3 bases, with 9 bases between. This CDR3 reads CASSQEGRGYNEQFF. For the CDR3, the DNA is TGTGCCAGCAGCCAAGAGGGAAGGGGCTACAATGAGCAGTTCTTC.

The chain couples TRBV20-1 to TRBJ1-1; D unresolved. Germline V gene lookup returns CDR1 DFQATT and CDR2 SNEGSKA (reference sequence). The germline V and J ends were trimmed by 3 bases and 0 bases, with 8 bases remaining between them. The CDR3 covers 13 residues. The CDR3: CSARGSLNTEAFF. CDR3 sequence (DNA): TGCAGTGCTAGGGGGAGCCTGAACACTGAAGCTTTCTTT.

This clonotype was counted only a few times. The chain carries TRBV11-2 and TRBJ2-7; maybe TRBD1 (6 bases). The germline V gene encodes CDR1 SGHAT and CDR2 FQNNGV. The V end was cut by 6 bases, the J end by 3 bases, with 15 bases between. The CDR3 loop spans 14 amino acids. The CDR3 sequence: CASRAPGQYYEQYF. In DNA, the CDR3 is TGTGCCAGCAGGGCACCTGGACAGTACTACGAGCAGTACTTC.

This clonotype has a count of ten or more. The V gene is TRBV20-1, the J gene TRBJ2-1; either TRBD1 or TRBD2 may fit D (5 bases each). Germline assignment: CDR1 DFQATT and CDR2 SNEGSKA (reference sequence). CDR3 length: 15 amino acids. Trimming cost V 1 base and J 10 bases, with 20 bases left between them. CDR3 in amino acids: CSARGGFGLVGEQFF. CDR3 coding DNA: TGCAGTGCTAGAGGGGGGTTTGGCCTCGTCGGGGAGCAGTTCTTC.

This clonotype was found many times. The chain couples TRBV7-2 to TRBJ2-1, with 10 bases lining up with TRBD2. CDR3 length: 14 residues. The trim removed 3 bases at V and 9 bases at J, leaving 5 bases unmatched. CDR1 and CDR2 (germline): SGHTA, FQGNSA. CDR3 coding DNA: TGTGCCAGCAGCTTCCTAGCGGGAGATAGTGAGCAGTTCTTC. Translating gives CASSFLAGDSEQFF.

The sample holds many counts of this clonotype. The rearrangement links TRBV6-2 or TRBV6-3 to TRBJ2-3; TRBD2 aligns across 7 bases. Germline V CDR1 and CDR2: MNHEY, SVGEGT. V was clipped by 2 bases and J by 4 bases; unmatched bases: 3. The CDR3 loop spans 14 amino acids. CDR3 DNA: TGTGCCAGCAGTTACCTACTAGCGCCAGATACGCAGTATTTT. Translating gives CASSYLLAPDTQYF.

There are many counts of this clonotype. The chain uses TRBV4-1 and TRBJ1-1; possible D gene TRBD1, 5 bases. Germline CDR1 is MGHRA and CDR2 is YSYEKL. The CDR3 contains 16 residues. V was clipped by 1 base and J by 6 bases, with 18 bases between them. The CDR3 nucleotides read TGCGCCAGCAGCCAAGGTGATATTAGGGGCGACGCTGAAGCTTTCTTT. Its protein is CASSQGDIRGDAEAFF.

This chain links TRBV20-1 with TRBJ2-3, with a possible D match to TRBD2 (6 bases). The CDR3 contains 12 residues. Trimming cost V 0 bases and J 6 bases, with 7 bases left between them. From germline, CDR1 is DFQATT and CDR2 SNEGSKA (reference sequence). The CDR3 spells CSARDRGDTQYF. CDR3 DNA sequence: TGCAGTGCTAGAGATCGGGGGGATACGCAGTATTTT.

This clonotype showed up many times. The chain carries TRBV7-9 and TRBJ1-1; the D is unclear. The CDR3 has 13 amino acids. Trimming pared 5 bases from V and 4 bases from J, leaving 11 bases between. CDR1 SEHNR and CDR2 FQNEAQ come from the germline V gene (reference sequence). CDR3 sequence (DNA): TGTGCCAGCAGCCGGGTAGAGGCCACTGAAGCTTTCTTT. It yields the protein CASSRVEATEAFF.

This clonotype has ten or more counts. The chain uses TRBV11-2 and TRBJ1-2; the D gene is possibly TRBD1 (5 bases). V was pared by 1 base and J by 5 bases, with 14 bases between. The CDR3 is made up of 15 amino acids. Germline V gene lookup returns CDR1 SGHAT and CDR2 FQNNGV. The CDR3 region has the DNA TGTGCCAGCAGCTTAGCGTGGGGGACGGAATATGGCTACACCTTC. As protein: CASSLAWGTEYGYTF.

The chain is built from TRBV20-1 and TRBJ2-7; D not certain. CDR1 is DFQATT and CDR2 is SNEGSKA in the germline V gene (reference sequence). The CDR3 runs to 14 residues. V lost 5 bases, J lost 0 bases, and 14 bases lay in between. The CDR3 sequence is CSAADRLSSYEQYF. As DNA, the CDR3 is TGCAGTGCTGCGGACCGATTAAGCTCCTACGAGCAGTACTTC.

The chain uses TRBV5-1 and TRBJ1-1; 9 nucleotides agree with TRBD1. V lost 4 bases and J lost 4; bases outside the gene matches: 8. From germline, CDR1 is SGHRS and CDR2 YFSETQ. The CDR3 spans 15 residues. CDR3 region: CASSAGQGIFTEAFF. DNA of the CDR3: TGCGCCAGCAGCGCCGGACAGGGGATTTTCACTGAAGCTTTCTTT.